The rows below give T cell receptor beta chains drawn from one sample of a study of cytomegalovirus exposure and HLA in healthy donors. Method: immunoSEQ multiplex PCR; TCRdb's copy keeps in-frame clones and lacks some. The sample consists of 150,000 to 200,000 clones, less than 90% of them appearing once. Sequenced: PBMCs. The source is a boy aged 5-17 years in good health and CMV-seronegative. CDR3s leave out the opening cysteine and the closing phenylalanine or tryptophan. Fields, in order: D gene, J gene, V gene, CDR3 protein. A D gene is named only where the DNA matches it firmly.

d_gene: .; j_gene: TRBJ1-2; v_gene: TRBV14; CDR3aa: ASSQAKGACYGYT
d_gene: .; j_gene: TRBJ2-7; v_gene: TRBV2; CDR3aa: ASLGRVREQY
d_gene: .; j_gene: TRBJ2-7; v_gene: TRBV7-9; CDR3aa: ASSTRPEDEQY
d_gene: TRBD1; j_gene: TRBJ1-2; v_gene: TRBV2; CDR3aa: ASSESGTAGNGYT
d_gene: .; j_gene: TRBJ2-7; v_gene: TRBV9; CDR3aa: ASSLGSSTYEQY
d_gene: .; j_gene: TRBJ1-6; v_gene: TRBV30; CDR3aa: AWSLITDNSPLH
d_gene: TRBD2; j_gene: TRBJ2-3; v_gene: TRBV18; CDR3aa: ASSPLGLAGTTTDTQY
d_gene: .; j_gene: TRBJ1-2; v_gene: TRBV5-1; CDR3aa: ASSLLATDYGYT
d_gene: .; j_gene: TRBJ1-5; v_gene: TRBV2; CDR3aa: AGQRGGREQPQH
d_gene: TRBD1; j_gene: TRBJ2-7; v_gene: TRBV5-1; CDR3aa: ASSSGQGLGEQY
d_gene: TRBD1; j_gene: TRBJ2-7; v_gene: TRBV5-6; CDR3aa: ASSGGTGGTYEQY
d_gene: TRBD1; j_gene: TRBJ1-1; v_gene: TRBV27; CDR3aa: ATNPRQGYTEAF
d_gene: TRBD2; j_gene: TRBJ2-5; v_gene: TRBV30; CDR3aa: AWSPTDSGSRETQY
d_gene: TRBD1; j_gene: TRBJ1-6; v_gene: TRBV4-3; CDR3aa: ASSQRTGGNSPLH
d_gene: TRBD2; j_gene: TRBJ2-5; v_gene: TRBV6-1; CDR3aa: ASSDLTSGVPQETQY
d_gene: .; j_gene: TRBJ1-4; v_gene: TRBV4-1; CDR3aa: ASSPLGGDDEKLF
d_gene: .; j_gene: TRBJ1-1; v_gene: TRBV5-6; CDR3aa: ASSQPGRTNTEAF
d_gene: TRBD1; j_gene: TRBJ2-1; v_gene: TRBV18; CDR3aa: ASLPTQGAVEQF
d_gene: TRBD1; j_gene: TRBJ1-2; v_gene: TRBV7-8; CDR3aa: ASSLKPGQGSYT
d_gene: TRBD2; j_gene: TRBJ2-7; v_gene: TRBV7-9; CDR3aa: ASSLGASGYEQY
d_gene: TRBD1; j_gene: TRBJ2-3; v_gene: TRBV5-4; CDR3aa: ASSPDPTGGPPDTQY
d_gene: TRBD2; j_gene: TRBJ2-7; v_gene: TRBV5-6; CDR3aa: ASRGGGPEQY
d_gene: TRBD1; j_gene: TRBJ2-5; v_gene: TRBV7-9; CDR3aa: ASSRGQTETQY
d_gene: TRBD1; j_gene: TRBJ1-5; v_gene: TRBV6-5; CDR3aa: ASRPTGGAGQPQH
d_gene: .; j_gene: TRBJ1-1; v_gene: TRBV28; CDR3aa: ASTGAGKRGDTEAF
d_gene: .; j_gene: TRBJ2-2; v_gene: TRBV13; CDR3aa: ASSSNTGELF
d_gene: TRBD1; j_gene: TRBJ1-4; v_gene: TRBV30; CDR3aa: AVDRGRGKLF
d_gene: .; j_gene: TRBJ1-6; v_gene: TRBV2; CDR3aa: ASSESPSFSMSPLH
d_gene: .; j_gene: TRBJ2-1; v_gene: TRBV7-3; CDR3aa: ASSLIPGSSYNEQF
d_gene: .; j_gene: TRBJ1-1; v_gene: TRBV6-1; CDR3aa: ASRDKRGTEAF
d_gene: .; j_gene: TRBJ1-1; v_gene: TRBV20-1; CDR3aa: SARVDTEAF
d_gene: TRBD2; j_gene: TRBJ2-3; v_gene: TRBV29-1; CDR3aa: SVVGGASDTQY
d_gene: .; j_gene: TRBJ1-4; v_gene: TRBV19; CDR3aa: ASSTPYEKLF
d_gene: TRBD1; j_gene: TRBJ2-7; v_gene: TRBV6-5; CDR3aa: ASEDRELRGEQY
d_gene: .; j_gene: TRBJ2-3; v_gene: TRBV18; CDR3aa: ASSPGASRGGDTQY
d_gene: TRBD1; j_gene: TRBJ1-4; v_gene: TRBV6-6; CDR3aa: ASSIRQGDREKLF